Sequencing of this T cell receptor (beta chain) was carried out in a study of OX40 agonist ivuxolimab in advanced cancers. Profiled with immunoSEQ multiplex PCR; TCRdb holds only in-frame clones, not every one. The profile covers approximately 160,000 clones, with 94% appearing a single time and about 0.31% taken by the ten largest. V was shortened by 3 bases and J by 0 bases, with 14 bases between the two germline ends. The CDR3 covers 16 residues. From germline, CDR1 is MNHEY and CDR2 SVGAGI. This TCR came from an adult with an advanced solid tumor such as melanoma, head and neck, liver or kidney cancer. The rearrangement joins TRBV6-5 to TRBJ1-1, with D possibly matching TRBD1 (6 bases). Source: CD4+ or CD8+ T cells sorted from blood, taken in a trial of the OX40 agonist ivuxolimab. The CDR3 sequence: CASSYTGIGLNTEAFF. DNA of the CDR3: TGTGCCAGCAGTTATACAGGGATTGGCCTGAACACTGAAGCTTTCTTT.